Listed here are 28 T cell receptor beta chains from one sample, sequenced in a study of molecular identifiers for immune sequencing clone quantification. MiXCR was run by TCRdb on the PCR reads, yielding one entry per CDR3 protein. The repertoire holds 88,000 or so distinct CDR3 sequences, around 20% seen once, with roughly 1% in the top ten. Source material: naive CD8+ T cells from blood, with Jurkat cell RNA spiked in. Subset given: FACS-sorted CD8+CD4-CCR7+CD45RA+ naive T cells. All receptors come from a human donor in good health. Some libraries in this study had Jurkat cell RNA spiked in.

For this clonotype: A much larger clonotype is one base distant, so this may be a read error. The V and J genes are TRBV5-1 and TRBJ2-7, with no clear D. Germline-derived CDR1 and CDR2 are SGHRS and YFSETQ. CDR3 length: 15 residues. CDR3 amino acids: CASSFFPESSYVQYF. Written as DNA, the CDR3 is TGCGCCAGCAGCTTCTTCCCTGAATCCTCCTACGTGCAGTACTTC. The whole variable domain, filled in from reference TRBV5-1 and TRBJ2-7, reads KAGVTQTPRYLIKTRGQQVTLSCSPISGHRSVSWYQQTPGQGLQFLFEYFSETQRNKGNFPGRFSGRQFSNSRSEMNVSTLELGDSALYLCASSFFPESSYVQYFGPGTRLTVT.

This chain uses TRBV11-3 with TRBJ2-1; 9 nucleotides line up with TRBD1. From germline, CDR1 is SGHNT and CDR2 YENEEA. The CDR3 is 13 residues long. J lost 8 bases, V lost 10 bases, and 9 bases had no gene match. The CDR3 sequence is CATRTGENDEQFF. CDR3 DNA: TGTGCCACCCGGACAGGGGAAAACGATGAGCAGTTCTTC.

In DNA, the CDR3 is TGTGCCAGCAGTTACTCAGCGCTGCGGGAGATCAACAATGAGCAGTTCTTC. It is translated as CASSYSALREINNEQFF. This chain joins TRBV6-5 and TRBJ2-1; 7 nucleotides line up with TRBD2. Losses at the gene ends were 0 bases for V and 5 bases for J; bases not matched to a gene: 10. The CDR3 loop spans 17 amino acids. Germline-derived CDR1 and CDR2 are MNHEY and SVGAGI.

This clonotype was recorded at least ten times. This chain joins TRBV19 and TRBJ2-6, with D perhaps TRBD1 (6 bases). Germline CDR1 reads LNHDA; CDR2 reads SQIVND (reference sequence). V lost 1 base and J lost 2, with 9 bases in between. The CDR3 is 16 residues long. The CDR3 bases are TGTGCCAGTAGTATAGCAGGGGCGGCTGGGGCCAACGTCCTGACTTTC. Amino acids: CASSIAGAAGANVLTF.

Regarding this clonotype: A much larger clone is a single base away; this may be a read error. This chain links TRBV30 with TRBJ1-4; 9 positions match TRBD1. This CDR3 is built from 15 residues. Unmatched junction bases numbered 10, after V lost 3 bases and J lost 8 bases. CDR1 is GTSNPN and CDR2 is SVGIG in the germline V gene (reference sequence). CDR3 DNA: TGTGCCTGGAGCGACCCACAGGGGGCGAGGGAAAAACTGTTTTTT. Translating gives CAWSDPQGAREKLFF. The full variable domain, with the rest looked up from reference TRBV30 and TRBJ1-4, is SQTIHQWPATLVQPVGSPLSLECTVEGTSNPNLYWYRQAAGRGLQLLFYSVGIGQISSEVPQNLSASRPQDRQFILSSKKLLLSDSGFYLCAWSDPQGAREKLFFGSGTQLSVL.

The rearrangement links TRBV7-2 to TRBJ2-7; D is possibly TRBD1 (8 bases). Looked up from germline, CDR1 is SGHTA and CDR2 is FQGNSA. CDR3 length: 15 amino acids. Trimming took 5 bases from V and 3 from J, leaving 17 bases between them. As DNA, the CDR3 is TGTGCCAGCAGCGAATGGACAGGGACTAACTACGAGCAGTACTTC. Translation: CASSEWTGTNYEQYF.

As for this clonotype: One base away lies a much larger clone, so this may be a sequencing read error. Here the CDR3 reads CASNPQGGYTGELFF. CDR3 in DNA: TGTGCCAGCAATCCGCAGGGCGGATACACCGGGGAGCTGTTTTTT. The chain carries TRBV27 and TRBJ2-2; TRBD1 is a possible D gene (5 bases). V gave up 7 bases and J gave up 3 bases, with 15 bases separating them. Germline-derived CDR1 and CDR2 are MNHEY and SMNVEV (reference sequence). There are 15 residues in the CDR3.

This clonotype occurred a few times. The gene calls are TRBV19 and TRBJ1-5; D ambiguous. Trimming cost V 1 base and J 0 bases, with 7 bases left between them. This CDR3 has 15 residues. CDR1 is LNHDA and CDR2 is SQIVND in the germline V gene (reference sequence). The CDR3 DNA follows: TGTGCCAGTAGTATAGGAAGTTATAGCAATCAGCCCCAGCATTTT. This sequence encodes CASSIGSYSNQPQHF.

This clonotype was seen repeatedly, ten times or more. V usage is TRBV9 and J usage is TRBJ2-5; weak D call: TRBD2 (6 bases). This CDR3 contains 16 residues. The germline gives CDR1 SGDLS, CDR2 YYNGEE. V was cut by 9 bases and J by 3 bases, with 24 bases left in between. CDR3 amino acids: CATQKGPGRGEETQYF. CDR3 DNA: TGTGCCACCCAAAAAGGGCCCGGGCGGGGTGAAGAGACCCAGTACTTC.

As for this clonotype: A read error is possible here, since a much larger clone lies one base away. The chain couples TRBV7-2 to TRBJ2-1; D ambiguous. Germline assignment: CDR1 SGHTA and CDR2 FQGNSA. This CDR3 spans 13 amino acids. In DNA, the CDR3 is TGTGCCAGCAGCTTAGGGGTAGACAATGAGCGGTTCTTC. Translation gives CASSLGVDNERFF.

The chain joins TRBV12-3 or TRBV12-4 to TRBJ1-1; D is possibly TRBD1 (5 bases). Trimming shortened V by 4 bases and J by 5 bases, and 14 bases separated the two germline ends. The CDR3 has 14 amino acids. The CDR3 region is CASSSSGGGTEAFF. In DNA form, the CDR3 reads TGTGCCAGCAGTTCAAGCGGGGGAGGTACTGAAGCTTTCTTT.

Ten or more counts support this clonotype. The chain carries TRBV20-1 and TRBJ2-7, with D maybe TRBD2 (6 bases). This CDR3 comprises 13 residues. Germline V gene data show CDR1 as DFQATT and CDR2 as SNEGSKA (reference sequence). The V gene lost 3 bases and the J gene lost 3 bases, with 12 bases spanning the gap. The chain's CDR3 is CSASSSESYEQYF. CDR3 coding DNA: TGCAGTGCTAGTTCTAGCGAAAGCTACGAGCAGTACTTC.

V is TRBV14 and J is TRBJ1-1; unclear D gene. The germline CDR1 and CDR2 sequences are SGHDN and FVKESK. The ends were cut back, 5 bases at V and 4 bases at J, with 17 bases in the middle. The CDR3 has 15 residues. The CDR3 DNA reads as TGTGCCAGCAGCGAAAGGAGACACTTAATCACTGAAGCTTTCTTT. Translated: CASSERRHLITEAFF.

This clonotype was found a few times. This rearrangement joins TRBV29-1 to TRBJ1-2; D gene uncertain. The CDR3 length is 13 residues. V was cut by 5 bases and J by 4 bases, with 14 bases left in between. Per germline, CDR1 SQVTM and CDR2 ANQGSEA. CDR3 sequence (DNA): TGCAGCGTTCAGAGGGAATCGTCCTATGGCTACACCTTC. It codes for CSVQRESSYGYTF.

This clonotype was seen ten or more times. This chain joins TRBV28 and TRBJ1-1, with D unresolved. V was cut by 2 bases and J by 2 bases, with 6 bases left in between. This CDR3 has 13 amino acids. Germline V gene lookup returns CDR1 MDHEN and CDR2 SYDVKM. CDR3 bases: TGTGCCAGCAGTTTAAGCGACAACACTGAAGCTTTCTTT. Translated: CASSLSDNTEAFF.

The V and J genes are TRBV4-1 and TRBJ2-7; 7 bases agree with TRBD1. The CDR3 spans 13 residues. The J segment lost 5 bases and the V segment lost 8 bases, leaving 9 bases of the junction unmatched. Germline V lookup: CDR1 MGHRA, CDR2 YSYEKL. DNA for the CDR3: TGCGCCAGCGGCCGCGACAGGGAGCACGAGCAGTACTTC. It codes for CASGRDREHEQYF.

This clonotype was picked up many times. The rearrangement uses TRBV30 and TRBJ2-7; D remains ambiguous. This CDR3 has 12 amino acids. Germline V CDR1 and CDR2: GTSNPN, SVGIG (reference sequence). V shed 2 bases and J shed 3 bases, with 8 bases lying between them. CDR3 residues: CAWSWFNYEQYF. Written as DNA, the CDR3 is TGTGCCTGGAGTTGGTTCAACTACGAGCAGTACTTC.

On this clonotype: This may come from a read error, since a much larger clone is one base off. The chain carries TRBV4-1 and TRBJ2-7; D unresolved. Germline assignment: CDR1 MGHRA and CDR2 YSYEKL. CDR3 length: 12 amino acids. The CDR3 region is CASSQETYGQYF. The DNA for the CDR3 is TGCGCCAGCAGCCAAGAAACCTACGGGCAGTACTTC.

This clonotype occurred many times. The chain uses TRBV27 and TRBJ2-3; D gene ambiguous. V was shortened by 3 bases and J by 3 bases, with 13 bases between the two germline ends. The CDR3 covers 15 residues. Per the germline V gene, CDR1 is MNHEY and CDR2 is SMNVEV (reference sequence). The CDR3 nucleotides are TGTGCCAGCAGTTTTATCGGACCGAGGACAGATACGCAGTATTTT. Amino acid sequence: CASSFIGPRTDTQYF.

V gene TRBV10-3 combines with J gene TRBJ2-3; 10 nucleotides align to TRBD2. The germline V gene has CDR1 ENHRY and CDR2 SYGVKD. The CDR3 length is 15 residues. V trimming: 6 bases; J trimming: 6 bases; junction bases outside the gene matches: 9. CDR3 nucleotides: TGTGCCATCAGAAACTTCCAGCGGGGGGGGGATACGCAGTATTTT. Translated, it gives CAIRNFQRGGDTQYF.

Ten or more counts support this clonotype. The chain links TRBV12-3 or TRBV12-4 to TRBJ2-3; 9 nucleotides align to TRBD1. This CDR3 is built from 14 residues. Trimming at V came to 5 bases and at J to 2 bases, leaving 2 bases not matched to a gene. CDR3 sequence reads: CASSGQGITDTQYF. The CDR3 coding sequence is TGTGCCAGCAGTGGACAGGGGATCACAGATACGCAGTATTTT.

This clonotype has ten or more counts. V gene TRBV12-3 or TRBV12-4 combines with J gene TRBJ1-5, with 8 bases matching TRBD1. Trimming at V came to 6 bases and at J to 2 bases, leaving 6 bases not matched to a gene. The CDR3 totals 15 residues. The CDR3 reads CASRPGTGGNQPQHF. The CDR3 bases are TGTGCCAGCAGACCAGGGACAGGAGGCAATCAGCCCCAGCATTTT.

The sample holds many counts of this clonotype. The genes are TRBV18 and TRBJ2-5; D may be TRBD1 (6 bases). The germline CDR1 and CDR2 sequences are KGHSH and LQKENI. The length of the CDR3 is 14 residues. Trimming left V 5 bases short and J 2 bases short, with 12 bases between. The CDR3 loop reads CASSLYDRQETQYF. The CDR3, as DNA: TGTGCCAGCTCATTATACGACAGGCAAGAGACCCAGTACTTC. Complete variable domain (other parts from reference TRBV18 and TRBJ2-5): NAGVMQNPRHLVRRRGQEARLRCSPMKGHSHVYWYRQLPEEGLKFMVYLQKENIIDESGMPKERFSAEFPKEGPSILRIQQVVRGDSAAYFCASSLYDRQETQYFGPGTRLLVL.

This clonotype turned up a few times. This rearrangement joins TRBV4-1 to TRBJ2-1; 8 nucleotides align to TRBD1. Looked up from germline, CDR1 is MGHRA and CDR2 is YSYEKL. The CDR3 spans 16 residues. The ends lost 5 bases at V and 1 base at J; junction bases unmatched: 7. DNA of the CDR3: TGCGCCAGCAGCACATCCGGGACAGGATCCTACAATGAGCAGTTCTTC. Translated, it gives CASSTSGTGSYNEQFF.

This clonotype was found many times. The V call is TRBV2, the J call TRBJ2-4; 7 bases are a match to TRBD1. V lost 1 base to trimming and J lost 13 bases; unmatched junction nucleotides: 1. CDR3 length equals 11 residues. CDR1 and CDR2 (germline): SNHLY, FYNNEI. CDR3 in amino acids: CASSEGRGQYF. As DNA, the CDR3 is TGTGCCAGCAGTGAAGGCAGGGGGCAGTACTTC.

About this clonotype: A much larger clone sits a single nucleotide away, making a read error possible. CDR3 sequence: CASGTLSTGISGNAIYF. Here the CDR3 DNA reads TGTGCTAGTGGAACCCTATCGACAGGGATCTCTGGAAACGCCATATATTTT. This sequence joins TRBV12-5 and TRBJ1-3; 7 positions agree with TRBD1. CDR1 and CDR2 from the germline V gene are LGHNT and FRNRAP. The CDR3 is 17 amino acids.

This clonotype was seen ten or more times. The chain carries TRBV7-9 and TRBJ1-1; D is perhaps TRBD1 (5 bases). This CDR3 is built from 17 residues. Germline V gene sequence: CDR1 SEHNR, CDR2 FQNEAQ (reference sequence). V dropped 1 base and J dropped 5 bases, with 20 bases sitting between them. The CDR3 region has the DNA TGTGCCAGCAGCTTAGGGAGATATAAGGGGAGAAGTACTGAAGCTTTCTTT. Amino acids: CASSLGRYKGRSTEAFF. The variable domain in full, with the rest retrieved from reference TRBV7-9 and TRBJ1-1, is DTGVSQNPRHKITKRGQNVTFRCDPISEHNRLYWYRQTLGQGPEFLTYFQNEAQLEKSRLLSDRFSAERPKGSFSTLEIQRTEQGDSAMYLCASSLGRYKGRSTEAFFGQGTRLTVV.

This clonotype was recorded at least ten times. This chain connects TRBV19 to TRBJ2-3, with 8 bases fitting TRBD1. From germline, CDR1 is LNHDA and CDR2 SQIVND (reference sequence). This CDR3 is built from 15 residues. Trimming at V came to 5 bases and at J to 1 base, leaving 5 bases not matched to a gene. The CDR3 DNA reads as TGTGCCAGTAGTCCCGCGACAGGGGGCACAGATACGCAGTATTTT. Protein sequence: CASSPATGGTDTQYF.